A selection of T cell receptor beta chains follows, all from one sample in a study of cytomegalovirus exposure and HLA in healthy donors. The assay was immunoSEQ multiplex PCR, and TCRdb's table has in-frame clones only and misses some. The top ten hold 2.5% of the sample, which has fewer than 150,000 clones, 70% to 85% seen once. Sequenced material: PBMCs. These receptors all come from a woman under 30 in good health and CMV-seronegative. CDR3s include the opening cysteine and the closing phenylalanine or tryptophan. The D gene is left open where the match is weak.

j_gene | v_gene | len | d_gene | CDR3aa
TRBJ1-2 | TRBV27 | 15 | . | CASREGGWTEDGYTF
TRBJ2-3 | TRBV19 | 13 | . | CASSIRSPDTQYF
TRBJ1-1 | TRBV7-2 | 14 | . | CASSLVTGGTEAFF
TRBJ1-1 | TRBV25-1 | 14 | TRBD1 | CASSGQGVDAEAFF
TRBJ1-5 | TRBV6-5 | 15 | TRBD1 | CASRPDRGRSQPQHF
TRBJ1-5 | TRBV5-1 | 15 | TRBD1 | CASSSTGDNNQPQHF
TRBJ1-5 | TRBV27 | 15 | . | CASSLTAYSNQPQHF
TRBJ2-7 | TRBV7-6 | 15 | TRBD2 | CASSSTSGLSYEQYF
TRBJ1-2 | TRBV7-8 | 14 | . | CASSFVAGIYGYTF
TRBJ2-2 | TRBV28 | 16 | TRBD2 | CASSLWVGGPTGELFF
TRBJ1-2 | TRBV29-1 | 14 | . | CSVEGREHNYGYTF
TRBJ1-1 | TRBV18 | 16 | . | CASSPSGGRAITEAFF
TRBJ1-5 | TRBV2 | 13 | TRBD1 | CATGTGYNQPQHF
TRBJ2-2 | TRBV28 | 14 | TRBD1 | CASKTGVGTGELFF
TRBJ2-3 | TRBV6-5 | 16 | TRBD2 | CASSFGTSGGADTQYF
TRBJ2-3 | TRBV14 | 17 | TRBD2 | CASSHRLAGLRTDTQYF
TRBJ1-5 | TRBV28 | 16 | . | CASSSEGPRSNQPQHF
TRBJ2-1 | TRBV28 | 15 | . | CASVQQTSEYNEQFF
TRBJ1-2 | TRBV5-4 | 15 | . | CASSLGDEAPYGYTF
TRBJ1-1 | TRBV18 | 15 | TRBD1 | CASSPRQGENTEAFF
TRBJ2-7 | TRBV29-1 | 16 | TRBD1 | CSVEGPDRGRPYEQYF
TRBJ2-2 | TRBV6-4 | 14 | . | CASSGQAGTGELFF
. | TRBV4-2 | 13 | . | CASSVAAAYEQYF
TRBJ2-3 | TRBV5-5 | 16 | TRBD1 | CASSPDRGSEVDTQYF
TRBJ1-2 | TRBV29-1 | 13 | . | CSVPDSANYGYTF
TRBJ1-2 | TRBV6-6 | 13 | . | CASSYEGHGGYTF
TRBJ1-4 | TRBV27 | 16 | . | CASSTSRQSPNEKLFF
TRBJ1-2 | TRBV6-5 | 14 | . | CASSSGGQNYGYTF
TRBJ2-7 | TRBV10-3 | 14 | TRBD2 | CAIRESGGSYEQYF
TRBJ1-2 | TRBV7-2 | 15 | . | CASSLESGANYGYTF
TRBJ2-1 | TRBV25-1 | 11 | . | CASGQGGEQFF
TRBJ1-1 | TRBV5-6 | 16 | TRBD1 | CASSFGTAYMNTEAFF
TRBJ2-7 | TRBV28 | 13 | . | CASSSGISYEQYF
TRBJ2-5 | TRBV5-5 | 16 | . | CASSLVDSRYQETQYF
TRBJ1-2 | TRBV13 | 15 | TRBD1 | CASSLQGGFNYGYTF
TRBJ2-1 | TRBV4-1 | 15 | TRBD2 | CASSQATGTSDEQFF
TRBJ1-2 | TRBV27 | 13 | . | CASSPQGYYGYTF
TRBJ2-1 | TRBV6-4 | 14 | TRBD2 | CASSEASGSNEQFF
TRBJ2-2 | TRBV29-1 | 13 | TRBD2 | CSVGLAGDGELFF
TRBJ1-4 | TRBV6-5 | 14 | . | CASRVGEVHEKLFF
TRBJ2-7 | TRBV6-6 | 13 | . | CASSLGGSYEQYF
TRBJ2-3 | TRBV6-5 | 13 | TRBD2 | CASRMTSVGTQYF
TRBJ1-1 | TRBV7-8 | 13 | . | CASSWEPGTEAFF
TRBJ2-3 | TRBV7-9 | 15 | . | CASSPLPAYTDTQYF
TRBJ1-2 | TRBV28 | 16 | TRBD1 | CASTWDRFNSPAGYTF
TRBJ2-2 | TRBV7-2 | 19 | TRBD2 | CASSRREMTSGGAGGELFF
TRBJ1-1 | TRBV16 | 15 | . | CASSQFQGGNTEAFF